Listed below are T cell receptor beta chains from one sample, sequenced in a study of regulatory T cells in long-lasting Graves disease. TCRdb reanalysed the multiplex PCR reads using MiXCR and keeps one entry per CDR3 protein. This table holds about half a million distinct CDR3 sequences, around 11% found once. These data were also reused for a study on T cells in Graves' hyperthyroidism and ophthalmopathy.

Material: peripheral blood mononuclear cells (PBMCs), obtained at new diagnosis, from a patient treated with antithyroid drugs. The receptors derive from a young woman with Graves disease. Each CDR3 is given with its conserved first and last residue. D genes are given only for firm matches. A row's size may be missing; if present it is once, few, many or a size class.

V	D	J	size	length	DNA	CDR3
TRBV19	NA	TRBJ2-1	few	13	TGTGCCAGTAGTATAGTTCCCAGCAATGAGCAGTTCTTC	CASSIVPSNEQFF
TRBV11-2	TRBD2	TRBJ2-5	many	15	TGTGCCAGCAGCTTAGTTCGAGCGGGACAAGAGACCCAGTACTTC	CASSLVRAGQETQYF
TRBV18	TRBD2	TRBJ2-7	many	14	TGTGCCAGCTCACCCCGCGGGAGAGTATACGAGCAGTACTTC	CASSPRGRVYEQYF
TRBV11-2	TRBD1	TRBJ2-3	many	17	TGTGCCAGCAGCTTTCCCAACCAGACAGGGTTCGCAGATACGCAGTATTTT	CASSFPNQTGFADTQYF
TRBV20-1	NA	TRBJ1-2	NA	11	TGCAGTGCTACTATCGGGGGGGCGAACACCTTC	CSATIGGANTF
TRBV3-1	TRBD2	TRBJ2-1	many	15	TGTGCCAGCAGCAAACCTCGGGGGAGGGTCAATGAGCAGTTCTTC	CASSKPRGRVNEQFF
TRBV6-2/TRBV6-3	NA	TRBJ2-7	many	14	TGTGCCAGCAGACTGGGAGGTTCCCGCTACGAGCAGTACTTC	CASRLGGSRYEQYF
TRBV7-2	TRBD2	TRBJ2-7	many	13	TGTGCCAGCAGCTCGAGCGGGACCTACGAGCAGTACTTC	CASSSSGTYEQYF
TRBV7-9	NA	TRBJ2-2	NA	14	TGTGCCAGCCACTGGGGATTATCCACCGGGGAGCTGTTTTTT	CASHWGLSTGELFF
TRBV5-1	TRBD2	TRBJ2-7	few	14	TGCGCCAGCAGCCAGACTAGCGGGAAGTACGAGCAGTACTTC	CASSQTSGKYEQYF
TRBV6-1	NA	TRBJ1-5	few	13	TGTGCCAGTACAGGGACGGGTCAGGGGCCCCAGCATTTT	CASTGTGQGPQHF
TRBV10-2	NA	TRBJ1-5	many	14	TGCGCCAGCAGTGATGCAGGGCGCGACCAGCCCCAGCATTTT	CASSDAGRDQPQHF
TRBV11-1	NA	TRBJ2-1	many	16	TGTGCCAGCAGCCCTGACGCGGCCCCTTCCTACAATGAGCAGTTCTTC	CASSPDAAPSYNEQFF
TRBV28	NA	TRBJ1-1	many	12	TGTGCCAGCAGTAATATGAACACTGAAGCTTTCTTT	CASSNMNTEAFF
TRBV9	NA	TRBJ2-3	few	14	TGTGCCAGCAGCGTCTTTCCCTCCACAGATACGCAGTATTTT	CASSVFPSTDTQYF
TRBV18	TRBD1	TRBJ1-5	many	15	TGTGCCAGCTCACCCGGGACAGGGAGGCGTCAGCCCCAGCATTTT	CASSPGTGRRQPQHF
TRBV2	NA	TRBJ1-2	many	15	TGTGCCAGCACTCAACAGGGAAGGTTCGTGGGGGGCTACACCTTC	CASTQQGRFVGGYTF
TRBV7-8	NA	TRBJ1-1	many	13	TGTGCCAGCAGCTCAGCCCTGGGGACTGAAGCTTTCTTT	CASSSALGTEAFF
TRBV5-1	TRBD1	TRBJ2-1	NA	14	TGCGCCAGCGGCCAGTCACAGGGGTACAATGAGCAGTTCTTC	CASGQSQGYNEQFF
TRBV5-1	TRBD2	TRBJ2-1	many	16	TGCGCCAGCAGCTTGGTGGCTAGCGGGACCTACAATGAGCAGTTCTTC	CASSLVASGTYNEQFF
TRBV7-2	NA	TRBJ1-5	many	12	TGTGCCAGCAGCTTACCTGGGGTGCCCCAGCATTTT	CASSLPGVPQHF
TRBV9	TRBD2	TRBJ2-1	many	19	TGTGCCAGCAGCGTAGCGGGTAGCGGGGGAGTATCTGCCTACAATGAGCAGTTCTTC	CASSVAGSGGVSAYNEQFF
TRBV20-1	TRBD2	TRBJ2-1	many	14	TGCAGTGCTAGGGGCGGGAGGGCCAGCTATGAGCAGTTCTTC	CSARGGRASYEQFF
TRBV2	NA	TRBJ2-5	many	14	TGTGCCAGCAGTGAAGGGAGGGGGCAAGAGACCCAGTACTTC	CASSEGRGQETQYF
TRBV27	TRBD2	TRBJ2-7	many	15	TGTGCCAGCAGTTTGATCGGGGGGAGAACCTACGAGCAGTACTTC	CASSLIGGRTYEQYF
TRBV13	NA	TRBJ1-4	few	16	TGTGCCAGCAGCCAGGGACGGGTCACAACTAATGAAAAACTGTTTTTT	CASSQGRVTTNEKLFF
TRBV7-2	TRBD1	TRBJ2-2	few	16	TGTGCCAGCAGCTTACCACCGGGACAGGGGACCGGGGAGCTGTTTTTT	CASSLPPGQGTGELFF
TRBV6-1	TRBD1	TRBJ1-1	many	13	TGTGCCAGCAGTCCAGGGGGCTGGACTGAAGCTTTCTTT	CASSPGGWTEAFF
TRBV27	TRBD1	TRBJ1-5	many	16	TGTGCCAGCAGTTTGACAGGGGTTTACGGCAATCAGCCCCAGCATTTT	CASSLTGVYGNQPQHF
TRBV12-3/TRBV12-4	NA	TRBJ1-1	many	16	TGTGCCAGCAGCCTAGGAGGGTATAGGGGTGACACTGAAGCTTTCTTT	CASSLGGYRGDTEAFF
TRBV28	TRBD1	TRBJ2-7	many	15	TGTGCCAGCAGCCGCCAGGGGGCTATCTCCTACGAGCAGTACTTC	CASSRQGAISYEQYF
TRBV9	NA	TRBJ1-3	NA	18	TGTGCCAGCAGCGTAAGCAGGGGATCCCCTCTCTCTGGAAACACCATATATTTT	CASSVSRGSPLSGNTIYF
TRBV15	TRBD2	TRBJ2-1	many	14	TGTGCCACCAGCGGGACTAGCGGGAGGAATGAGCAGTTCTTC	CATSGTSGRNEQFF
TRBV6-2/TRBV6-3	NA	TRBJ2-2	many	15	TGTGCCAGCAGTTACGGACAGTCGAACACCGGGGAGCTGTTTTTT	CASSYGQSNTGELFF
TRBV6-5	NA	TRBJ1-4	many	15	TGTGCCAGCAGTTACTACGGAGGAACTAATGAAAAACTGTTTTTT	CASSYYGGTNEKLFF
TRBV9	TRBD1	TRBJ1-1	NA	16	TGTGCCAGCAGCGTAAACCCGGCAGGGGGGAACACTGGAGCTTTCTTT	CASSVNPAGGNTGAFF
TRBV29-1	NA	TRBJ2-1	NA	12	TGCAGCGTTGAAGACTCCTACAATGAGCAGTTCTTC	CSVEDSYNEQFF
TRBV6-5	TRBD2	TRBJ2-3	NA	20	TGTGCCAGCAGTTACTCCCCTCCCGGACTAGCGGGAGTACCCACAGATACGCAGTATTTT	CASSYSPPGLAGVPTDTQYF
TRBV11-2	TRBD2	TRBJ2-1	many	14	TGTGCCAGCTCCCAGGCTAGCGGGAGAAATGAGCAGTTCTTC	CASSQASGRNEQFF
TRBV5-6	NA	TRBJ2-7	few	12	TGTGCCAGCAGCTTTAACGACTACGAGCAGTACTTC	CASSFNDYEQYF
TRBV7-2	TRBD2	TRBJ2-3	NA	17	TGTGCCAGCAGCTTAGGACTAGCGGGGCGGAAGGCAGATACGCAGTATTTT	CASSLGLAGRKADTQYF
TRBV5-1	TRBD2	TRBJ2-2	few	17	TGCGCCAGCAGCTTGGTAGCGGGAGTCCCAAAGGCCGGGGAGCTGTTTTTT	CASSLVAGVPKAGELFF
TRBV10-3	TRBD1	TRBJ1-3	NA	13	TGTGCCATCAGGACAGGGGGCAGAAACACCATATATTTT	CAIRTGGRNTIYF
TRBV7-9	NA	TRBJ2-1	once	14	TGTGCCAGTAGATCCCCGGGCTACTACAATGAGCAGTTCTTC	CASRSPGYYNEQFF
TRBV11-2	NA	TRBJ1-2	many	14	TGTGCCAGCAGCCAGGGTGGCCCTTGGAATGGCTACACCTTC	CASSQGGPWNGYTF
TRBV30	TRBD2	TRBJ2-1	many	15	TGTGCCTGGATGACACTAGCGGGAGCCTACAATGAGCAGTTCTTC	CAWMTLAGAYNEQFF
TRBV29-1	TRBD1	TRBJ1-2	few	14	TGCAGCGCCCCCTTTACGGACAGGGGCTATGGCTACACCTTC	CSAPFTDRGYGYTF
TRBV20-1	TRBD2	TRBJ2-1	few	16	TGCAGTGCTAGCGAGACTAGCGGGAGGCCCTCCAATGAGCAGTTCTTC	CSASETSGRPSNEQFF
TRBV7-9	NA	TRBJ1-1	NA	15	TGTGCCAGCAGCTCAAGACGGAACATGAACACTGAAGCTTTCTTT	CASSSRRNMNTEAFF